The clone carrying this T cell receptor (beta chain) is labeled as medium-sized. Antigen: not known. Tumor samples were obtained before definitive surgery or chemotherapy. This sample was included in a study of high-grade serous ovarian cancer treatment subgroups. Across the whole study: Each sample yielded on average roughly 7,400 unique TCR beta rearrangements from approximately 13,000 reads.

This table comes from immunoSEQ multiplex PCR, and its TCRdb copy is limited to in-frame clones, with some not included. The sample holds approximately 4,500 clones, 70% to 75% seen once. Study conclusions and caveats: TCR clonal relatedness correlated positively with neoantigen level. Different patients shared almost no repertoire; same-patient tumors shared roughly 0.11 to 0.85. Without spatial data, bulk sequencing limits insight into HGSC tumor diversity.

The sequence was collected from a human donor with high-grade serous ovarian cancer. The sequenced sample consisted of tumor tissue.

The chain's CDR3 is CASSLVSGLGYTF. The DNA for the CDR3 is TGCGCCAGCAGCTTGGTAAGCGGACTGGGCTACACCTTC. V usage is TRBV5-1 and J usage is TRBJ1-2; D not certain. Germline CDR1 SGHRS, CDR2 YFSETQ. The CDR3 contains 13 residues. V dropped 0 bases and J dropped 8 bases, with 11 bases sitting between them.